The 6 T cell receptor beta chains below come from one sample, sequenced in a study of cytomegalovirus exposure and HLA in healthy donors. The PCR contained 60 Vbeta and 13 Jbeta primers. TCRdb's table, derived via immunoSEQ multiplex PCR, lists solely in-frame clones and lacks some. The table lists approximately 130,000 clones, approximately 89% of them singletons. The sequenced sample was PBMCs. The receptors shown here come from a woman in her thirties in good health and CMV-seropositive.

This rearrangement joins TRBV30 to TRBJ1-2; D not resolved. The CDR3 length is 13 residues. The germline V gene has CDR1 GTSNPN and CDR2 SVGIG (reference sequence). Trimming removed 0 bases at V and 7 bases at J, with 12 bases between. The CDR3 is CAWSVHVGGGYTF. The CDR3 region has the DNA TGTGCCTGGAGTGTACACGTGGGAGGTGGCTACACCTTC.

This clone has only a few counts. The chain employs TRBV7-2 and TRBJ2-5; D is possibly TRBD1 (5 bases). The J call may be incorrect, as the DNA end agrees better with TRBJ2-7. Germline V lookup: CDR1 SGHTA, CDR2 FQGNSA. This CDR3 has 13 residues. CDR3 DNA sequence: TGTGCCAGCAGCTTAGTTGAAGGGGTCGAGCAGTACTTC. Translated, it gives CASSLVEGVEQYF.

This clone was counted once. The CDR3 here is CASSIDRKNTEAFF. The CDR3 DNA sequence: TGTGCCAGCAGTATCGACAGGAAGAACACTGAAGCTTTCTTT. This chain joins TRBV6-6 and TRBJ1-1, with D tentatively TRBD1 (6 bases). The V and J ends lost 5 bases and 1 base respectively, with 11 bases between them. The germline gives CDR1 MNHNY, CDR2 SVGAGI (reference sequence). CDR3 length: 14 amino acids.

About this clone itself: An end of the junction differs from the germline gene, which may be a read error. The chain couples TRBV7-3 to TRBJ2-1; a possible D gene is TRBD2 (5 bases). The CDR3 sequence is 15 residues long. Germline V lookup: CDR1 SGHTA, CDR2 FQGTGA. As DNA, the CDR3 is TGTGCCAGCAGCTTAATGGGGAGCTCCTACGATGAGCAGTTCTTC. Protein product: CASSLMGSSYDEQFF.

The chain employs TRBV30 and TRBJ2-5; 14 bases match TRBD2. CDR1 is GTSNPN and CDR2 is SVGIG in the germline V gene (reference sequence). V trimming: 5 bases; J trimming: 2 bases; junction bases outside the gene matches: 10. This CDR3 is 17 amino acids long. This CDR3 reads CAWASGTSGGTQETQYF. The CDR3 DNA sequence: TGTGCCTGGGCCTCCGGGACTAGCGGGGGAACTCAAGAGACCCAGTACTTC.

V and J are TRBV4-1 and TRBJ1-1, with 10 bases lining up with TRBD1. The CDR3 runs to 15 residues. The germline gives CDR1 MGHRA, CDR2 YSYEKL. V trimming: 3 bases; J trimming: 4 bases; junction bases outside the gene matches: 5. The CDR3 nucleotides read TGCGCCAGCAGCCAGGCGAGGGACAGGGGCACTGAAGCTTTCTTT. This encodes CASSQARDRGTEAFF.